This T cell receptor (beta chain) was recorded in a study of OX40 agonist ivuxolimab in advanced cancers. Clones were sequenced by immunoSEQ multiplex PCR, and TCRdb holds only the in-frame ones, with some missing. The sample carries tens of thousands of clones, approximately 92% recorded once. Germline-derived CDR1 and CDR2 are SGHTA and FQGTGA. V was shortened by 5 bases and J by 1 base, with 8 bases between the two germline ends. The CDR3 length is 13 residues. The TCR was taken from an adult with an advanced solid tumor such as melanoma, head and neck, liver or kidney cancer. The specimen comprised CD4+ or CD8+ T cells sorted from blood, sampled in a trial of the OX40 agonist ivuxolimab. The chain carries TRBV7-3 and TRBJ2-5, with D tentatively TRBD2 (6 bases). As DNA, the CDR3 is TGTGCCAGCAGCGCGGGGATCCAAGAGACCCAGTACTTC. This gives the protein CASSAGIQETQYF.